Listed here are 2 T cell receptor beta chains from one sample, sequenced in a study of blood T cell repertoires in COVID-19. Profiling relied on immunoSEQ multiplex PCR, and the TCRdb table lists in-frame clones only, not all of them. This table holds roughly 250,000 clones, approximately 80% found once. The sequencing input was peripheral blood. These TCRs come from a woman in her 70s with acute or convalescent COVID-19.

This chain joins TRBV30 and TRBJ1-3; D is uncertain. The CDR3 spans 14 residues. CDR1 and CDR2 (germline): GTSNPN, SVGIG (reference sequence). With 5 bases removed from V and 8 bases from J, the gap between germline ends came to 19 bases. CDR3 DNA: TGTGCCTGGTCCCTCTCCCCCTCCGGAGACACCATATATTTT. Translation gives CAWSLSPSGDTIYF.

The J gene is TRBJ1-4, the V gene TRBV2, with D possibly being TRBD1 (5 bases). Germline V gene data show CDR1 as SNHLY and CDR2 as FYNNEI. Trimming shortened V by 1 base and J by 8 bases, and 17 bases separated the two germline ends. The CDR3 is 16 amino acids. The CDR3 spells CASSEERPGLGEKLFF. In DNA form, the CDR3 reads TGTGCCAGCAGTGAAGAGAGGCCGGGACTGGGAGAAAAACTGTTTTTT.